The subject of this entry is one TCR beta chain. Its specificity is not known. This CDR3 region has 13 residues. Trimming cost V 6 bases and J 4 bases, with 10 bases left between them. Germline CDR1 MNHEY, CDR2 SVGAGI. TCRdb's copy holds only in-frame clones and misses some; the assay was immunoSEQ multiplex PCR. The data show 200,000 or so clones, with approximately 93% seen just once and 0.9% to 1.1% held by the top ten. The data were taken from a study of T cell responses to AZD1222 COVID-19 vaccine. Study-level results: Seropositive status at baseline applied to only a handful of AZD1222 recipients. As reported, nearly half of all spike-specific TCRs target variant regions that are unmutated. Spike-specific TCR breadth and depth rose after two AZD1222 doses. Females made up more of the donors, who were largely white British, and clonal diversity may have come out too low.

This sample comprised peripheral blood, obtained 28 days after the second AZD1222 dose. The genes are TRBV6-5 and TRBJ1-3, with D perhaps TRBD1 (6 bases). The receptor's source is an adult who received the AZD1222 COVID-19 vaccine. The CDR3 here is CASRQGSGNTIYF. The CDR3 bases are TGTGCCAGCAGACAGGGATCAGGAAACACCATATATTTT.